This T cell receptor (beta chain) originates from a study of technical replicates of blood from several donors. CDR1 and CDR2 from the germline V gene are SGDLS and YYNGEE. Trimming shortened V by 1 base and J by 8 bases, and 10 bases separated the two germline ends. This CDR3 has 13 residues. Clones were read by immunoSEQ multiplex PCR, and TCRdb kept only the in-frame ones, dropping some. The sample has tens of thousands of clones; just under 95% are singletons. The source is a human donor in good health. The specimen sequenced was T cells isolated from PBMCs. The chain has TRBV9 and TRBJ2-1, with a possible D match to TRBD2 (5 bases). The CDR3 reads CASSVFRRDEQFF. The CDR3 DNA reads TGTGCCAGCAGCGTATTTAGGCGGGATGAGCAGTTCTTC.